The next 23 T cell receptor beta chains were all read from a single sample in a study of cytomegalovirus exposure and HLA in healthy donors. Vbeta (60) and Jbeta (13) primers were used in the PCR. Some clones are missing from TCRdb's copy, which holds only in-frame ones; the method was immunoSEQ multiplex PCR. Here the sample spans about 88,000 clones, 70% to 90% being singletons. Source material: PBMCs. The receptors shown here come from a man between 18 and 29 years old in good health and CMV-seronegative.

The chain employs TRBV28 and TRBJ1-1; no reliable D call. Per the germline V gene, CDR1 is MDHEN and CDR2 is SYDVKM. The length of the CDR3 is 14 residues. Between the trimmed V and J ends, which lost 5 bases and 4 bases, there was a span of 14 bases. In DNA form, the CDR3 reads TGTGCCAGCAGTATTACACGGCCGGGCACTGAAGCTTTCTTT. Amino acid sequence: CASSITRPGTEAFF.

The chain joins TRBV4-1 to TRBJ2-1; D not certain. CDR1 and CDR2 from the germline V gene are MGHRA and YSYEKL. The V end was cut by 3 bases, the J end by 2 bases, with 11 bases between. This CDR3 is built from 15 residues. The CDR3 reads CASSHAESTYNEQFF. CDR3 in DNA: TGCGCCAGCAGCCACGCGGAGAGCACCTACAATGAGCAGTTCTTC.

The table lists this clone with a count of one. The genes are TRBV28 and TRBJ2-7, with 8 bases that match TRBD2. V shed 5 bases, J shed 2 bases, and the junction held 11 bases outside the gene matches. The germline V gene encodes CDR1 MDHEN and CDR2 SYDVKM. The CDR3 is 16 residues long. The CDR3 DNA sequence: TGTGCCAGCAGTCCCTTCGGTAGCGGGACTCCCTACGAGCAGTACTTC. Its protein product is CASSPFGSGTPYEQYF.

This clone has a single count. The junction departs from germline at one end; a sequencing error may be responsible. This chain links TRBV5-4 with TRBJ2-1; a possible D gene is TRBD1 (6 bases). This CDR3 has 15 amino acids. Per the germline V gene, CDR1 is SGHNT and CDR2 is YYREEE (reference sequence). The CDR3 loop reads CVSSLARGPRDEQFF. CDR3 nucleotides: TGTGTCAGCAGCTTGGCCAGGGGCCCTAGGGATGAGCAGTTCTTC.

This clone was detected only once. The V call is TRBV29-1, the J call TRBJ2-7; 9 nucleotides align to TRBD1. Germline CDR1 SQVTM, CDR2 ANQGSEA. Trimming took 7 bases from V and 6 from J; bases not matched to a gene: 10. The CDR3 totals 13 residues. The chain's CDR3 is CSAGTGKGFEQYF. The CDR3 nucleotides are TGCAGCGCAGGGACAGGGAAAGGGTTCGAGCAGTACTTC.

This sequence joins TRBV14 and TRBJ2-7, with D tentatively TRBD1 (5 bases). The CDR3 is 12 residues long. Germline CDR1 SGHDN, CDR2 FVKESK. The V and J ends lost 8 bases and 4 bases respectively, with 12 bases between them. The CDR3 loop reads CASGGQVYEQYF. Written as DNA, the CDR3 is TGTGCCAGCGGTGGACAAGTTTACGAGCAGTACTTC.

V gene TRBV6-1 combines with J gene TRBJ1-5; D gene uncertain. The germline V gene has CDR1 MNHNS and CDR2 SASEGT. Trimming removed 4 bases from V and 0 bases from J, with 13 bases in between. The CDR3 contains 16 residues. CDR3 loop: CASSALRSVSNQPQHF. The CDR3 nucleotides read TGTGCCAGCAGTGCCCTCCGGAGCGTTAGCAATCAGCCCCAGCATTTT.

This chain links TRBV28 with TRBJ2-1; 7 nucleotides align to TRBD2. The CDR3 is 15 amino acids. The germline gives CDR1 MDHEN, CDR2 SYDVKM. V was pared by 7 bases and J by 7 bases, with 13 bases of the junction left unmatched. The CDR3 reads CASNLSGTGANEQFF. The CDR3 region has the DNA TGTGCCAGCAACCTAAGCGGGACCGGCGCAAATGAGCAGTTCTTC.

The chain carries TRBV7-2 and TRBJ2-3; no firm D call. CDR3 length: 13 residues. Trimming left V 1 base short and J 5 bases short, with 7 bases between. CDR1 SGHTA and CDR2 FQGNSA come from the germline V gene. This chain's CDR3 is CASSLESGDTQYF. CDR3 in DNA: TGTGCCAGCAGCTTAGAGTCCGGAGATACGCAGTATTTT.

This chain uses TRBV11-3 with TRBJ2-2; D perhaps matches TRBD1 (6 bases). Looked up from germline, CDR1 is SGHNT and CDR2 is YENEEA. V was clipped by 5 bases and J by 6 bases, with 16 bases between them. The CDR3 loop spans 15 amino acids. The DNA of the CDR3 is TGTGCCAGCAGCAGATCCGGGACATCGGCCGGGGAGCTGTTTTTT. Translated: CASSRSGTSAGELFF.

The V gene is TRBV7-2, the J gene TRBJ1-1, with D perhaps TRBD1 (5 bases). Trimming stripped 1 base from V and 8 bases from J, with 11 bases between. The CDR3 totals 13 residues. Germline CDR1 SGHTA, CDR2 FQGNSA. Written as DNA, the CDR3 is TGTGCCAGCAGCTTAGATCGGGGGTGGGAAGCTTTCTTT. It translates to CASSLDRGWEAFF. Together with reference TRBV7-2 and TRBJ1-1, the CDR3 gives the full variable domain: GAGVSQSPSNKVTEKGKDVELRCDPISGHTALYWYRQSLGQGLEFLIYFQGNSAPDKSGLPSDRFSAERTGGSVSTLTIQRTQQEDSAVYLCASSLDRGWEAFFGQGTRLTVV.

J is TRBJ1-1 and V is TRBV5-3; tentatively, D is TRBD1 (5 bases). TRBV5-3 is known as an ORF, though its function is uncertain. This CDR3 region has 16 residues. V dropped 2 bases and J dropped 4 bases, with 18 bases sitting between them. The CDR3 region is CARSLSPVRVVTEAFF. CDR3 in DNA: TGTGCCAGAAGCTTATCTCCGGTCAGGGTGGTCACTGAAGCTTTCTTT.

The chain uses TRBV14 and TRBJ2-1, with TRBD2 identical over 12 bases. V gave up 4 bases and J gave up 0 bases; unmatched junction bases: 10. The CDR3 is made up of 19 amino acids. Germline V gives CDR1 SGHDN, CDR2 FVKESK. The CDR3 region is CASSPGLAGATGSYNEQFF. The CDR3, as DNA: TGTGCCAGCAGCCCGGGACTAGCGGGCGCCACGGGCTCCTACAATGAGCAGTTCTTC.

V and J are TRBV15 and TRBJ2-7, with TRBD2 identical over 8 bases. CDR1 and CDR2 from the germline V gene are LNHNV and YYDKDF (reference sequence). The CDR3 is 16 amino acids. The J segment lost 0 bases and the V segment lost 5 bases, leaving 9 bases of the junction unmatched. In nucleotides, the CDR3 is TGTGCCACCAGCCCTGGTCACAGCGGGAGCTCCTACGAGCAGTACTTC. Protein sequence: CATSPGHSGSSYEQYF.

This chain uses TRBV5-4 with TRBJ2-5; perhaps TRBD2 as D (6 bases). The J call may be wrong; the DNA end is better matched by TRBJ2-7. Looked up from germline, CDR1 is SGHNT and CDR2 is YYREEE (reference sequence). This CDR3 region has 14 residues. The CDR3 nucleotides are TGTGCCAGCAGCTTGGGCGGGACTGCCTACGAGCAGTACTTC. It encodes CASSLGGTAYEQYF.

The CDR3 protein is CASSLFPVTDTQYF. The CDR3 DNA reads as TGTGCCAGCAGTTTATTCCCCGTCACAGATACGCAGTATTTT. The chain employs TRBV27 and TRBJ2-3; D gene unclear. Germline values: CDR1 MNHEY, CDR2 SMNVEV (reference sequence). The CDR3 covers 14 residues. Trimming cost V 1 base and J 2 bases, with 7 bases left between them.

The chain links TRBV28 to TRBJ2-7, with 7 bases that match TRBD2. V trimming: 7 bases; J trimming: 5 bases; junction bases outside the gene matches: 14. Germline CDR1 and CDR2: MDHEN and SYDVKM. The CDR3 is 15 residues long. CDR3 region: CASIPSGGRRDEQYF. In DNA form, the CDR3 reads TGTGCCAGCATTCCCTCCGGGGGGAGGAGAGACGAGCAGTACTTC.

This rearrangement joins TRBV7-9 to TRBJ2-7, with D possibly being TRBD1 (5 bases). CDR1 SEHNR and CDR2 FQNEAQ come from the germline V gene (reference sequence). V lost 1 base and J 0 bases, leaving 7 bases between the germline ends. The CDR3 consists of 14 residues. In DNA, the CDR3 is TGTGCCAGCAGCTTAGTTGGACACTCCTACGAGCAGTACTTC. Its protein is CASSLVGHSYEQYF.

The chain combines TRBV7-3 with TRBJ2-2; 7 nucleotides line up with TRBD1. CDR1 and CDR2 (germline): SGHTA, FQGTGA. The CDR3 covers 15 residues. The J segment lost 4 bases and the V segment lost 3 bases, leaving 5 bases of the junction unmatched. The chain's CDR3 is CASSLETGITGELFF. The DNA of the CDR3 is TGTGCCAGCAGCTTGGAGACAGGGATCACCGGGGAGCTGTTTTTT.

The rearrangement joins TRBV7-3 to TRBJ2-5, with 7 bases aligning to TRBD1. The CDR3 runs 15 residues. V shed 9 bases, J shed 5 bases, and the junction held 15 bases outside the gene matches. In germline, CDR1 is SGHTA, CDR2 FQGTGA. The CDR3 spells CARRARQGLTETQYF. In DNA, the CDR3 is TGTGCCAGAAGGGCTAGACAGGGTCTGACGGAGACCCAGTACTTC. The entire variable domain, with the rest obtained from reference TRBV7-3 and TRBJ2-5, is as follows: GAGVSQTPSNKVTEKGKYVELRCDPISGHTALYWYRQSLGQGPEFLIYFQGTGAADDSGLPNDRFFAVRPEGSVSTLKIQRTERGDSAVYLCARRARQGLTETQYFGPGTRLLVL.

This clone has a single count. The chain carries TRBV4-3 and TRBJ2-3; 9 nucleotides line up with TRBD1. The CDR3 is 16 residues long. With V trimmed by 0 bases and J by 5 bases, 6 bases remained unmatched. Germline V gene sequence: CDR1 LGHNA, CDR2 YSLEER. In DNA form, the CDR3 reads TGCGCCAGCAGCCAAGACACGGGACAGGGCCAAGATACGCAGTATTTT. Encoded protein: CASSQDTGQGQDTQYF.

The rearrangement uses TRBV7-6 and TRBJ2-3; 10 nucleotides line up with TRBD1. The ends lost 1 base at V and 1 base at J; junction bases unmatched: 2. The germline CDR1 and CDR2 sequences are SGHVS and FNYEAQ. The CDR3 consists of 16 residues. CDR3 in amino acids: CASSLGTGGGTDTQYF. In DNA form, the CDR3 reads TGTGCCAGCAGCTTAGGGACAGGGGGTGGCACAGATACGCAGTATTTT.

CDR3 amino acids: CASSPGLYTGELFF. Written as DNA, the CDR3 is TGTGCCAGCTCACCAGGACTTTACACCGGGGAGCTGTTTTTT. V and J are TRBV18 and TRBJ2-2; D is possibly TRBD2 (5 bases). Trimming left V 2 bases short and J 3 bases short, with 7 bases between. Germline V gene sequence: CDR1 KGHSH, CDR2 LQKENI. This CDR3 is built from 14 residues.